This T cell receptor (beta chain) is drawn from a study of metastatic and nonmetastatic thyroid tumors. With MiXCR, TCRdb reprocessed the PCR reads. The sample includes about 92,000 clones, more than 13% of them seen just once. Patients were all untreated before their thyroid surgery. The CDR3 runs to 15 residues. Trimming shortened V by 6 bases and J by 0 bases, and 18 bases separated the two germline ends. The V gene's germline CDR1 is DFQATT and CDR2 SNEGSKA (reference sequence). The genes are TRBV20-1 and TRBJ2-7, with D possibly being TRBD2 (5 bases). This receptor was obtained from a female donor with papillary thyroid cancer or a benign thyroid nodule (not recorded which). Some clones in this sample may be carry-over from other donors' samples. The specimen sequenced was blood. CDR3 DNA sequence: TGCAGTGCCAAGGAGGCGGGTGGGAGCTCCTACGAGCAGTACTTC. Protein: CSAKEAGGSSYEQYF.